Each of the 30 T cell receptor beta chains below was sequenced from the same sample in a study of blood T cell repertoires in COVID-19. The method was immunoSEQ multiplex PCR; TCRdb's version includes in-frame clones alone and lacks a portion of them. This table has 55,000 to 85,000 clones, roughly 85% appearing once. Sequenced input: peripheral blood. These receptors originate from a man in his 60s with active or convalescent COVID-19.

The rearrangement uses TRBV24-1 and TRBJ2-2; D call uncertain. Trimming cost V 3 bases and J 7 bases, with 5 bases left between them. CDR3 length equals 12 residues. Germline assignment: CDR1 KGHDR and CDR2 SFDVKD. The CDR3 reads CATSDNGGELFF. CDR3 DNA: TGTGCCACCAGTGATAACGGCGGGGAGCTGTTTTTT.

V and J are TRBV10-3 and TRBJ2-1; TRBD2 is a possible D gene (6 bases). V was pared by 3 bases and J by 4 bases, with 13 bases between. Germline V CDR1 and CDR2: ENHRY, SYGVKD. This CDR3 spans 15 amino acids. The CDR3 nucleotides are TGTGCCATCAGTGATCGACTAGAGAAGTACAATGAGCAGTTCTTC. Amino acids: CAISDRLEKYNEQFF.

The J gene is TRBJ2-5, the V gene TRBV5-6; unclear D gene. The CDR3 loop spans 13 amino acids. In germline, CDR1 is SGHDT, CDR2 YYEEEE. The V end lost 1 base, the J end lost 1 base, and 5 bases lay between the germline ends. CDR3 DNA sequence: TGTGCCAGCAGCTTGCCTAGCCAAGAGACCCAGTACTTC. As protein: CASSLPSQETQYF.

This clone was counted many times. The rearrangement links TRBV2 to TRBJ1-2, with a tentative D call TRBD1 (6 bases). Trimming took off 4 bases at V and 4 bases at J, with 16 bases between the two ends. Germline V gives CDR1 SNHLY, CDR2 FYNNEI. The CDR3 runs to 15 residues. CDR3 in amino acids: CASSAPNRAIYGYTF. Written as DNA, the CDR3 is TGTGCCAGCAGTGCCCCAAACAGGGCTATCTATGGCTACACCTTC.

The J gene is TRBJ2-3, the V gene TRBV29-1; 7 positions agree with TRBD1. Germline CDR1 and CDR2: SQVTM and ANQGSEA. The CDR3 runs 13 residues. The V and J ends lost 8 bases and 1 base, in that order; junction bases with no gene match: 6. DNA for the CDR3: TGCAGCTCAACAGGACAGGGCACAGATACGCAGTATTTT. This codes for CSSTGQGTDTQYF.

The chain uses TRBV28 and TRBJ2-3; 10 bases are shared with TRBD1. CDR1 is MDHEN and CDR2 is SYDVKM in the germline V gene. The CDR3 consists of 16 residues. The junction had 13 bases not matched to a gene; V was cut back by 6 bases and J by 7 bases. The DNA for the CDR3 is TGTGCCAGCAGACGCGGTAGGACAGGGGGTGAAAATACGCAGTATTTT. This sequence encodes CASRRGRTGGENTQYF.

This clone appeared a few times. This sequence joins TRBV7-9 and TRBJ2-1; 9 bases align to TRBD2. The CDR3 spans 16 residues. J lost 12 bases, V lost 4 bases, and 16 bases had no gene match. Per germline, CDR1 SEHNR and CDR2 FQNEAQ (reference sequence). The CDR3, as DNA: TGTGCCAGCAGCTCGTTTGTAGCGGGGGAGCGTCTCGGGCAGTTCTTC. This codes for CASSSFVAGERLGQFF.

V is TRBV28 and J is TRBJ2-5; possible D gene TRBD1, 6 bases. This CDR3 spans 13 amino acids. CDR1 and CDR2 from the germline V gene are MDHEN and SYDVKM. Trimming removed 6 bases from V and 4 bases from J, with 12 bases in between. The CDR3 here is CASRARGGETQYF. The CDR3 nucleotides are TGTGCCAGCAGGGCTAGAGGGGGAGAGACCCAGTACTTC.

The rearrangement links TRBV6-6 to TRBJ1-4; tentative D call: TRBD1 (5 bases). The CDR3 extends over 22 amino acids. CDR1 and CDR2 from the germline V gene are MNHNY and SVGAGI (reference sequence). V gave up 6 bases and J gave up 0 bases, with 32 bases separating them. Here the CDR3 reads CASSFDLPGGSYNNATNEKLFF. Written as DNA, the CDR3 is TGTGCCAGCAGCTTTGACCTTCCCGGGGGGAGCTATAATAACGCAACTAATGAAAAACTGTTTTTT.

The genes are TRBV2 and TRBJ1-5, with D perhaps TRBD1 (5 bases). This CDR3 is built from 13 residues. Germline V gene data show CDR1 as SNHLY and CDR2 as FYNNEI. V gave up 7 bases and J gave up 5 bases, with 12 bases separating them. The CDR3 loop is CASNRRGDQPQHF. The DNA for the CDR3 is TGTGCCAGCAACAGACGGGGGGATCAGCCCCAGCATTTT.

The chain recombines TRBV11-3 with TRBJ2-1, with TRBD1 as a possible D gene (5 bases). Trimming shortened V by 5 bases and J by 7 bases, and 15 bases separated the two germline ends. CDR1 and CDR2 (germline): SGHNT, YENEEA. CDR3 length: 14 residues. This CDR3 is CASSRDGAWNEQFF. CDR3 coding DNA: TGTGCCAGCAGCCGCGATGGGGCATGGAATGAGCAGTTCTTC.

This sequence joins TRBV10-3 and TRBJ1-5; 7 bases fit TRBD1. Germline-derived CDR1 and CDR2 are ENHRY and SYGVKD. This CDR3 has 16 residues. The ends lost 2 bases at V and 6 bases at J; junction bases unmatched: 10. The CDR3 DNA sequence: TGTGCCATCAGTGAGGCGGACAGGCTCATGGGTCAGCCCCAGCATTTT. Amino acid sequence: CAISEADRLMGQPQHF.

The V gene is TRBV19, the J gene TRBJ1-3, with 7 positions matching TRBD1. The CDR3 spans 18 residues. The trim removed 3 bases at V and 1 base at J, leaving 12 bases unmatched. The V gene's germline CDR1 is LNHDA and CDR2 SQIVND (reference sequence). The CDR3 DNA is TGTGCCAGTAGTATTGGTTTGGACAGGCCTCTTTCTGGAAACACCATATATTTT. The encoded protein is CASSIGLDRPLSGNTIYF.

A few counts support this clone. The chain employs TRBV18 and TRBJ1-2; maybe TRBD1 (6 bases). Germline assignment: CDR1 KGHSH and CDR2 LQKENI. V was clipped by 3 bases and J by 6 bases, with 20 bases between them. The CDR3 totals 16 residues. CDR3 sequence (DNA): TGTGCCAGCTCACCCTCCTCGGACAGTTCTGAGGATGGCTACACCTTC. Encoded protein: CASSPSSDSSEDGYTF.

The V call is TRBV6-5, the J call TRBJ1-6, with D unclear. The CDR3 sequence is 16 residues long. Germline-derived CDR1 and CDR2 are MNHEY and SVGAGI. V lost 2 bases, J lost 9 bases, and 17 bases lay in between. CDR3 residues: CASSYLRDPHSSPLHF. The DNA for the CDR3 is TGTGCCAGCAGTTACCTCCGGGATCCCCACAGTTCACCCCTCCACTTT.

The CDR3, as DNA: TGTGCCAGCAGACACGACAATGAGCAGTTCTTC. It encodes CASRHDNEQFF. The genes are TRBV3-1 (or the pseudogene TRBV3-2) and TRBJ2-1; D gene ambiguous. V lost 6 bases, J lost 5 bases, and 5 bases lay in between. The germline V gene encodes CDR1 LGHDT and CDR2 YNNKEL (reference sequence). The CDR3 is made up of 11 amino acids.

The sample holds a few counts of this clone. V and J are TRBV21-1 and TRBJ1-2; the table assigns TRBD1, which was not confirmed against the DNA. TRBV21-1 is listed as a pseudogene. The CDR3 consists of 14 residues. CDR3 region: CASSKARTGDGYTF. CDR3 sequence (DNA): TGTGCCAGCAGCAAAGCCCGGACAGGGGACGGCTACACCTTC.

The genes are TRBV15 and TRBJ2-1, with 7 bases fitting TRBD1. With 8 bases clipped from V and 4 bases from J, the junction kept 2 bases outside the gene matches. Germline V gene sequence: CDR1 LNHNV, CDR2 YYDKDF (reference sequence). This CDR3 is 12 amino acids long. CDR3 coding DNA: TGTGCCACCGGGACAGAGTACAATGAGCAGTTCTTC. Protein: CATGTEYNEQFF.

The J gene is TRBJ2-7, the V gene TRBV11-2, with 7 bases matching TRBD1. V lost 1 base to trimming and J lost 3 bases; unmatched junction nucleotides: 6. Germline V gene sequence: CDR1 SGHAT, CDR2 FQNNGV. This CDR3 is built from 15 residues. As DNA, the CDR3 is TGTGCCAGCAGCTTAGTAGGGGGCTACTTCTACGAGCAGTACTTC. Amino acids: CASSLVGGYFYEQYF.

The chain recombines TRBV4-1 with TRBJ2-7; tentatively, D is TRBD1 (6 bases). Per the germline V gene, CDR1 is MGHRA and CDR2 is YSYEKL. The CDR3 is 19 amino acids. Deletions cut 0 bases from V and 1 base from J, with 22 bases between. CDR3 in DNA: TGCGCCAGCAGCCAAGATCGGTTCCCCCACAGGGTTGGGTCCTACGAGCAGTACTTC. Protein sequence: CASSQDRFPHRVGSYEQYF.

The chain links TRBV19 to TRBJ1-1; 9 nucleotides line up with TRBD1. Germline CDR1 and CDR2: LNHDA and SQIVND (reference sequence). This CDR3 has 14 amino acids. V shed 5 bases and J 3 bases; nucleotides not matched to a gene: 4. The CDR3 nucleotides are TGTGCCAGTAGTGTGGGACAGGGCTACACTGAAGCTTTCTTT. Protein product: CASSVGQGYTEAFF.

This chain uses TRBV30 with TRBJ2-7; 7 nucleotides agree with TRBD1. The CDR3 consists of 16 residues. Germline CDR1 GTSNPN, CDR2 SVGIG (reference sequence). The V segment lost 2 bases and the J segment 4 bases; nucleotides outside the gene matches: 14. The CDR3 DNA is TGTGCCTGGAGTATTCAGGGGGACCCTTTTTCTTACGAGCAGTACTTC. Residues: CAWSIQGDPFSYEQYF. Full variable domain (missing parts from reference TRBV30 and TRBJ2-7): SQTIHQWPATLVQPVGSPLSLECTVEGTSNPNLYWYRQAAGRGLQLLFYSVGIGQISSEVPQNLSASRPQDRQFILSSKKLLLSDSGFYLCAWSIQGDPFSYEQYFGPGTRLTVT.

The genes are TRBV5-5 and TRBJ1-6; D call uncertain. Germline V gene sequence: CDR1 SGHKS, CDR2 YYEKEE (reference sequence). Trimming removed 0 bases from V and 0 bases from J, with 7 bases in between. CDR3 size: 16 residues. CDR3 bases: TGTGCCAGCAGCTTGGCCCTAAGCTCCTATAATTCACCCCTCCACTTT. This translates into CASSLALSSYNSPLHF.

In this sample, this clone turned up once. The chain joins TRBV27 to TRBJ1-2, with 9 bases identical to TRBD1. With 5 bases clipped from V and 6 bases from J, the junction kept 7 bases outside the gene matches. Germline V CDR1 and CDR2: MNHEY, SMNVEV (reference sequence). The CDR3 loop spans 14 amino acids. The CDR3 here is CASSIGTGRDGYTF. CDR3 sequence (DNA): TGTGCCAGCAGTATAGGGACAGGGCGAGATGGCTACACCTTC.

The CDR3 sequence: CASSFGTGSYNEQFF. CDR3 nucleotide sequence: TGCGCCAGCAGCTTTGGGACAGGGAGTTACAATGAGCAGTTCTTC. The chain combines TRBV5-1 with TRBJ2-1; 9 bases align to TRBD1. This CDR3 comprises 15 residues. The V segment lost 2 bases and the J segment 4 bases; nucleotides outside the gene matches: 4. Germline values: CDR1 SGHRS, CDR2 YFSETQ.

The rearrangement uses TRBV24-1 and TRBJ2-1; D possibly corresponds to TRBD2 (5 bases). This CDR3 comprises 14 residues. From germline, CDR1 is KGHDR and CDR2 SFDVKD. V lost 5 bases, J lost 5 bases, and 12 bases lay in between. DNA for the CDR3: TGTGCCACCAGTGGGGAGTACGGTAACAATGAGCAGTTCTTC. Translation gives CATSGEYGNNEQFF.

This clone was detected a few times. The chain combines TRBV28 with TRBJ2-3; the match to TRBD2 covers 8 bases. Germline CDR1 is MDHEN and CDR2 is SYDVKM. The CDR3 is 15 residues long. Germline trimming cut 6 bases from V and 2 bases from J; bases unmatched to any gene: 7. This CDR3 reads CASSPPSGLTDTQYF. CDR3 sequence (DNA): TGTGCCAGCAGCCCGCCTAGCGGGCTCACAGATACGCAGTATTTT.

The rearrangement uses TRBV6-5 and TRBJ2-1; 7 bases agree with TRBD1. Germline CDR1 is MNHEY and CDR2 is SVGAGI. This CDR3 comprises 14 residues. J gave up 5 bases and V 6 bases, and 7 bases lay outside the gene matches. The CDR3 reads CASRPGTANNEQFF. CDR3 bases: TGTGCCAGCAGACCCGGGACAGCCAACAATGAGCAGTTCTTC.

The chain recombines TRBV5-1 with TRBJ2-6; D remains ambiguous. Trimming shortened V by 0 bases and J by 2 bases, and 3 bases separated the two germline ends. The CDR3 extends over 14 amino acids. Germline V gene data show CDR1 as SGHRS and CDR2 as YFSETQ. Here the CDR3 reads CASSLATGANVLTF. The CDR3 nucleotides are TGCGCCAGCAGCTTGGCCACTGGGGCCAACGTCCTGACTTTC.

The CDR3 here is CASSQERVDRVHQPQHF. In DNA form, the CDR3 reads TGTGCCAGCAGCCAAGAGCGAGTGGACAGGGTGCATCAGCCCCAGCATTTT. The rearrangement joins TRBV3-1 (or the pseudogene TRBV3-2) to TRBJ1-5; the match to TRBD1 covers 8 bases. The CDR3 has 17 amino acids. Germline CDR1 reads LGHDT; CDR2 reads YNNKEL (reference sequence). V was clipped by 0 bases and J by 5 bases; unmatched bases: 9.